These 4 T cell receptor beta chains share one sample of origin, sequenced in a study of OX40 agonist ivuxolimab in advanced cancers. Clones were sequenced by immunoSEQ multiplex PCR, and TCRdb holds only the in-frame ones, with some missing. The data hold about 53,000 clones, with 85% to 90% observed a single time. This material consisted of CD4+ or CD8+ T cells sorted from blood, taken in a trial of the OX40 agonist ivuxolimab. The receptors come from an adult with an advanced solid tumor such as melanoma, head and neck, liver or kidney cancer.

This chain connects TRBV30 to TRBJ1-1, with D unclear. Germline V lookup: CDR1 GTSNPN, CDR2 SVGIG (reference sequence). Deletions cut 2 bases from V and 4 bases from J, with 11 bases between. This CDR3 has 13 residues. CDR3 in amino acids: CAWSLAAGTEAFF. The CDR3 nucleotides read TGTGCCTGGAGTCTCGCCGCCGGCACTGAAGCTTTCTTT. The complete variable domain, with remaining parts taken from reference TRBV30 and TRBJ1-1, reads SQTIHQWPATLVQPVGSPLSLECTVEGTSNPNLYWYRQAAGRGLQLLFYSVGIGQISSEVPQNLSASRPQDRQFILSSKKLLLSDSGFYLCAWSLAAGTEAFFGQGTRLTVV.

The chain employs TRBV6-5 and TRBJ2-5; D is unclear. V was shortened by 6 bases and J by 5 bases, with 19 bases between the two germline ends. This CDR3 is 15 amino acids long. Germline V lookup: CDR1 MNHEY, CDR2 SVGAGI. CDR3 in DNA: TGTGCCAGCAGCCCGGACGGCACTCCTGGGGAGACCCAGTACTTC. This gives the protein CASSPDGTPGETQYF.

This CDR3 reads CAWSALGTQYF. The CDR3 region has the DNA TGTGCCTGGAGTGCCCTTGGGACCCAGTACTTC. This chain links TRBV30 with TRBJ2-5; no firm D call. V was cut by 1 base and J by 7 bases, with 7 bases left in between. CDR1 is GTSNPN, CDR2 SVGIG, per germline (reference sequence). CDR3 length equals 11 residues.

The chain carries TRBV7-2 and TRBJ1-1; D is undetermined. Trimming shortened V by 1 base and J by 4 bases, and 10 bases separated the two germline ends. Looked up from germline, CDR1 is SGHTA and CDR2 is FQGNSA. The CDR3 runs 14 residues. CDR3 amino acids: CASSLGGRLTEAFF. The CDR3 coding sequence is TGTGCCAGCAGCTTAGGAGGCAGACTCACTGAAGCTTTCTTT. The variable domain in full, completed from reference TRBV7-2 and TRBJ1-1, reads GAGVSQSPSNKVTEKGKDVELRCDPISGHTALYWYRQSLGQGLEFLIYFQGNSAPDKSGLPSDRFSAERTGGSVSTLTIQRTQQEDSAVYLCASSLGGRLTEAFFGQGTRLTVV.